The 16 T cell receptor beta chains below all came from one sample that was sequenced in a study of CXCR3-negative and CXCR3-positive naive CD8 T cells (dated by TCRdb to the late 2010s). Beyond this particular receptor, the publication reports: Compared with CXCR3-negative naive cells, CXCR3-positive naive cells had TRB CDR3s with higher hydrophobicity (lower Kidera factor 4), lower energy, and higher strength and volume indices.

Sequencing was carried out with a NextSeq 550. The Human TCR Profiling Kit (MiLaboratory) was used to prepare UMI-labeled 5' RACE TRB cDNA libraries. Following reprocessing of the reads by TCRdb, the data hold one row per CDR3 protein sequence and no DNA is available. The sample table gives 120,000 to 150,000 distinct CDR3 sequences. The ten biggest clones cover under 0.35% of the sample. No cognate antigen is known for these TCRs. Sequencing input: naive CXCR3+ CD8+ T cells from blood. According to the study, the label for this sample's cell subset or site signals: CD45RO-CCR7+CD27+CD95- naive CD8+ T cells expressing CXCR3 (TNR3+). The receptors derive from a human donor in good health. Some clones in this sample may be carry-over from other donors' samples.

V gene TRBV5-1 combines with J gene TRBJ2-1; TCRdb indicates TRBD2, and absent DNA this call remains unverified. Germline loops: CDR1 SGHRS, CDR2 YFSETQ. The CDR3 length is 15 residues. The CDR3 reads CASSFASGGTNEQFF. Full variable domain (rest looked up from reference TRBV5-1 and TRBJ2-1): KAGVTQTPRYLIKTRGQQVTLSCSPISGHRSVSWYQQTPGQGLQFLFEYFSETQRNKGNFPGRFSGRQFSNSRSEMNVSTLELGDSALYLCASSFASGGTNEQFFGPGTRLTVL.

The chain employs TRBV5-1 and TRBJ2-1. CDR1 is SGHRS and CDR2 is YFSETQ in the germline V gene. This CDR3 comprises 15 residues. CDR3 sequence: CASSLTGTTHNEQFF.

The chain links TRBV3-1 to TRBJ2-7; the D gene TCRdb calls, TRBD2, cannot be checked with no DNA. There are 15 residues in the CDR3. Germline assignment: CDR1 LGHDT and CDR2 YNNKEL (reference sequence). CDR3 in amino acids: CASSQPGLAGLEQYF.

This chain links TRBV29-1 with TRBJ1-2. Germline V CDR1 and CDR2: SQVTM, ANQGSEA. The length of the CDR3 is 13 residues. CDR3 region: CSVELGNNYGYTF.

The chain uses TRBV4-1 and TRBJ2-1. CDR1 and CDR2 (germline): MGHRA, YSYEKL. The CDR3 is 12 residues long. Here the CDR3 reads CASSQDPNEQFF.

This chain connects TRBV7-9 to TRBJ1-1. The CDR3 is 14 amino acids. Germline V gives CDR1 SEHNR, CDR2 FQNEAQ (reference sequence). The CDR3 region is CASSLIGGDTEAFF.

The CDR3 protein is CASSLILADNTDTQYF. The rearrangement uses TRBV27 and TRBJ2-3; TCRdb's D gene call, TRBD2, goes unchecked for lack of DNA. The CDR3 runs to 16 residues. CDR1 is MNHEY and CDR2 is SMNVEV in the germline V gene (reference sequence).

The chain joins TRBV29-1 to TRBJ2-1. This CDR3 spans 12 amino acids. Germline CDR1 reads SQVTM; CDR2 reads ANQGSEA. This CDR3 reads CSVEARYNEQFF.

The chain carries TRBV28 and TRBJ1-1; absent DNA, TCRdb's TRBD1 call cannot be checked. CDR3 length: 14 amino acids. Germline V gene sequence: CDR1 MDHEN, CDR2 SYDVKM. The CDR3 spells CASRDRVLNTEAFF.

The V gene is TRBV6-5, the J gene TRBJ1-2; the TRBD1 assignment by TCRdb is unverifiable without DNA. The CDR3 has 13 amino acids. CDR1 MNHEY and CDR2 SVGAGI come from the germline V gene. This chain's CDR3 is CASSYSTGFGYTF.

CDR3 sequence reads: CASSSPVETMQYGYTF. V and J are TRBV7-9 and TRBJ1-2; as DNA is missing, the TRBD1 call by TCRdb cannot be tested. The CDR3 is made up of 16 amino acids. Germline V gene data show CDR1 as SEHNR and CDR2 as FQNEAQ (reference sequence). The complete variable domain, with remaining parts taken from reference TRBV7-9 and TRBJ1-2, reads DTGVSQNPRHKITKRGQNVTFRCDPISEHNRLYWYRQTLGQGPEFLTYFQNEAQLEKSRLLSDRFSAERPKGSFSTLEIQRTEQGDSAMYLCASSSPVETMQYGYTFGSGTRLTVV.

This chain joins TRBV29-1 and TRBJ1-1; the D call from TCRdb, TRBD1, cannot be confirmed without DNA. This CDR3 is built from 15 residues. Germline assignment: CDR1 SQVTM and CDR2 ANQGSEA. The CDR3 region is CSVDSAQGAITEAFF. The entire variable domain, with the rest obtained from reference TRBV29-1 and TRBJ1-1, is as follows: SAVISQKPSRDICQRGTSLTIQCQVDSQVTMMFWYRQQPGQSLTLIATANQGSEATYESGFVIDKFPISRPNLTFSTLTVSNMSPEDSSIYLCSVDSAQGAITEAFFGQGTRLTVV.

V usage is TRBV29-1 and J usage is TRBJ1-5. Germline V gene lookup returns CDR1 SQVTM and CDR2 ANQGSEA. The CDR3 covers 13 residues. CDR3: CSVDGGEGQPQHF.

The chain joins TRBV7-2 to TRBJ1-1; TCRdb gives TRBD1 as the D gene, but with no DNA this cannot be confirmed. CDR3 length equals 15 residues. The germline V gene encodes CDR1 SGHTA and CDR2 FQGNSA. CDR3 loop: CASSLDRGRYTEAFF. Filled out from reference TRBV7-2 and TRBJ1-1, the complete variable domain reads GAGVSQSPSNKVTEKGKDVELRCDPISGHTALYWYRQSLGQGLEFLIYFQGNSAPDKSGLPSDRFSAERTGGSVSTLTIQRTQQEDSAVYLCASSLDRGRYTEAFFGQGTRLTVV.

The chain combines TRBV5-1 with TRBJ1-1; TCRdb names TRBD1, which stays unverified in the absence of DNA. This CDR3 region has 15 residues. Germline lookup yields CDR1 SGHRS and CDR2 YFSETQ. Here the CDR3 reads CASSFYGTVNTEALF.

The chain uses TRBV12-3 or TRBV12-4 and TRBJ2-3; the TCRdb call, TRBD1, lacks DNA for checking. This CDR3 comprises 14 residues. The CDR3 reads CASSRGSTADTQYF.